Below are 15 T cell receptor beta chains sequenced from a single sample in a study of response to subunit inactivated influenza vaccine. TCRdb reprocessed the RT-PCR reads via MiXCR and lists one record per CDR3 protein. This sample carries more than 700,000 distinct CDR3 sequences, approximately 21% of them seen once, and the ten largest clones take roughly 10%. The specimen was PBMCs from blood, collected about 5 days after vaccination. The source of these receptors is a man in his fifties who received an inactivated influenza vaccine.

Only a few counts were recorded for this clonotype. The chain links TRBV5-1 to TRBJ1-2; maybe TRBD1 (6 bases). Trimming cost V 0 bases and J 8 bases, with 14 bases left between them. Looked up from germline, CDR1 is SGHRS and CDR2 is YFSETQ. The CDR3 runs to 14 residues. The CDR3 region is CASSLDPNRDGYTF. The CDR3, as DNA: TGCGCCAGCAGCTTGGATCCGAACAGGGACGGCTACACCTTC.

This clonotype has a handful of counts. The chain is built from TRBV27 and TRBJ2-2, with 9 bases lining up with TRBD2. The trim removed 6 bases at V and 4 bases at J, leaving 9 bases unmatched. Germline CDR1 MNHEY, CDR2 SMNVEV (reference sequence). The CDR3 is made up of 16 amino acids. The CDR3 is CASSPLAGVSTGELFF. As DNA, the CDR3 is TGTGCCAGCAGCCCCTTAGCGGGAGTATCCACCGGGGAGCTGTTTTTT.

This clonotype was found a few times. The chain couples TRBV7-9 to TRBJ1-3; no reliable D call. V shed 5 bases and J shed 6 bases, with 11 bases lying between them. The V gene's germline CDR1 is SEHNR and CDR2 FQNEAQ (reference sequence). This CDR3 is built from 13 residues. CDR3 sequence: CASSRNAENTIYF. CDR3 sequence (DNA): TGTGCCAGCAGCCGAAACGCGGAAAACACCATATATTTT.

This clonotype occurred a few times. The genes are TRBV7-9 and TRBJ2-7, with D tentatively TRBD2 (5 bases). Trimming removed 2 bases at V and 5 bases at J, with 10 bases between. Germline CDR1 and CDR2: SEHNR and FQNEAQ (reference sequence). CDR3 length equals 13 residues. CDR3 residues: CASSLFGEHEQYF. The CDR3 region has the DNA TGTGCCAGCAGCTTATTCGGGGAACACGAGCAGTACTTC.

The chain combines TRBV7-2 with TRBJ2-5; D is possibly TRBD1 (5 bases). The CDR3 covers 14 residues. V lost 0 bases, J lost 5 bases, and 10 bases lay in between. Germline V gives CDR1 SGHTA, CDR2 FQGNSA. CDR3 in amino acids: CASSLAGPGETQYF. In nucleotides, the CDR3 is TGTGCCAGCAGCTTAGCGGGGCCCGGTGAGACCCAGTACTTC.

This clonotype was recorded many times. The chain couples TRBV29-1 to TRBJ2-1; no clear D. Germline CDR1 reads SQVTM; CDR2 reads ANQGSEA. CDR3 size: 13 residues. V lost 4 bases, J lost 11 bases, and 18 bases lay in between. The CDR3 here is CSVGLSGPLKQFF. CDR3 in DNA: TGCAGCGTTGGGCTTTCCGGGCCCCTAAAGCAGTTCTTC.

The CDR3 region is CASSGQNQNTEAFF. CDR3 nucleotide sequence: TGCGCCAGCAGCGGACAAAACCAGAACACTGAAGCTTTCTTT. The rearrangement uses TRBV5-1 and TRBJ1-1; possible D gene TRBD1, 5 bases. Germline V lookup: CDR1 SGHRS, CDR2 YFSETQ. The CDR3 has 14 residues. Trimming removed 4 bases from V and 1 base from J, with 11 bases in between.

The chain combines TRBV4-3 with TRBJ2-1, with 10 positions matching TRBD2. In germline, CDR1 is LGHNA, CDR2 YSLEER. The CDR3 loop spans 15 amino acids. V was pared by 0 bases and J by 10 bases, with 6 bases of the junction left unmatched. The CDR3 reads CASSQDQLAGAEQFF. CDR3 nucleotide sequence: TGCGCCAGCAGCCAAGATCAGCTAGCGGGAGCGGAGCAGTTCTTC.

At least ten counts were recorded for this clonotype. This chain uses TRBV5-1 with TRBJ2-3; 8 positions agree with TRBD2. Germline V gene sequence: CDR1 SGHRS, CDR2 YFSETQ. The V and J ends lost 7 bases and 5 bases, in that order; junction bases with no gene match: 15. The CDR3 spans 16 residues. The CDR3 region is CASAPYSGGPVDTQYF. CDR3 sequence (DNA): TGCGCCAGCGCGCCCTACTCGGGGGGGCCAGTAGATACGCAGTATTTT. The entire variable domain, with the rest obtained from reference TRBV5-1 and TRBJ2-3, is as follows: KAGVTQTPRYLIKTRGQQVTLSCSPISGHRSVSWYQQTPGQGLQFLFEYFSETQRNKGNFPGRFSGRQFSNSRSEMNVSTLELGDSALYLCASAPYSGGPVDTQYFGPGTRLTVL.

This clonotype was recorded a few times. CDR3 protein: CASSLGGQGRVHGYTF. CDR3 DNA: TGTGCCAGCAGCTTAGGGGGACAGGGGAGGGTGCATGGCTACACCTTC. The rearrangement joins TRBV7-6 to TRBJ1-2, with 10 bases matching TRBD1. In germline, CDR1 is SGHVS, CDR2 FNYEAQ. V lost 1 base and J lost 6; bases outside the gene matches: 8. The CDR3 sequence is 16 residues long.

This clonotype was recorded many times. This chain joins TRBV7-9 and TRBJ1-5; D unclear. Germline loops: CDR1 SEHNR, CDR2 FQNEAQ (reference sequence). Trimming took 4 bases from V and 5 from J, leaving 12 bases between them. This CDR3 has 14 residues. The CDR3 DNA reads TGTGCCAGCAGCTCGATTGGGGTATATCAGCCCCAGCATTTT. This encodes CASSSIGVYQPQHF.

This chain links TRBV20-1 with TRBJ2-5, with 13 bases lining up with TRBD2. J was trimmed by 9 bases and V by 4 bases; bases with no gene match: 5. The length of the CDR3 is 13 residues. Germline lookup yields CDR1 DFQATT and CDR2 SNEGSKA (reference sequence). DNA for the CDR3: TGCAGTGCTAAACTAGCGGGAGGGCCGGCCCAGTACTTC. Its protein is CSAKLAGGPAQYF.

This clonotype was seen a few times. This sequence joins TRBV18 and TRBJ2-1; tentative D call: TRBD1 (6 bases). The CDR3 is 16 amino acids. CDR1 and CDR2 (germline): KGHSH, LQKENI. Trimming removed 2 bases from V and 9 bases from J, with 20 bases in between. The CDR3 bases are TGTGCCAGCTCACCAGTGGACAGCCCTAGGTCTGGTGAGCAGTTCTTC. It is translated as CASSPVDSPRSGEQFF.

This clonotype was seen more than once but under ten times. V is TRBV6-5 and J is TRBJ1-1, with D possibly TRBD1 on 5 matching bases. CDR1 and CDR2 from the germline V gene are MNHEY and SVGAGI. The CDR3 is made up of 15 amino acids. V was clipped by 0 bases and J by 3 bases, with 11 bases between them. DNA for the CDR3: TGTGCCAGCAGTTACTCGGGAGGGGCGTACACTGAAGCTTTCTTT. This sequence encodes CASSYSGGAYTEAFF.

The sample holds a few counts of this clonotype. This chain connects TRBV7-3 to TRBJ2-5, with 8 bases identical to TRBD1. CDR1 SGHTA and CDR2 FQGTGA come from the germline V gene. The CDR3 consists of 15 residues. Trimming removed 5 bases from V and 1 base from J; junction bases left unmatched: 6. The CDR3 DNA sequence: TGTGCCAGCAGCCGATCAGGACAGGGCCAAGAGACCCAGTACTTC. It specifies CASSRSGQGQETQYF. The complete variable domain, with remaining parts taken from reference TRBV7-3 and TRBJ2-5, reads GAGVSQTPSNKVTEKGKYVELRCDPISGHTALYWYRQSLGQGPEFLIYFQGTGAADDSGLPNDRFFAVRPEGSVSTLKIQRTERGDSAVYLCASSRSGQGQETQYFGPGTRLLVL.